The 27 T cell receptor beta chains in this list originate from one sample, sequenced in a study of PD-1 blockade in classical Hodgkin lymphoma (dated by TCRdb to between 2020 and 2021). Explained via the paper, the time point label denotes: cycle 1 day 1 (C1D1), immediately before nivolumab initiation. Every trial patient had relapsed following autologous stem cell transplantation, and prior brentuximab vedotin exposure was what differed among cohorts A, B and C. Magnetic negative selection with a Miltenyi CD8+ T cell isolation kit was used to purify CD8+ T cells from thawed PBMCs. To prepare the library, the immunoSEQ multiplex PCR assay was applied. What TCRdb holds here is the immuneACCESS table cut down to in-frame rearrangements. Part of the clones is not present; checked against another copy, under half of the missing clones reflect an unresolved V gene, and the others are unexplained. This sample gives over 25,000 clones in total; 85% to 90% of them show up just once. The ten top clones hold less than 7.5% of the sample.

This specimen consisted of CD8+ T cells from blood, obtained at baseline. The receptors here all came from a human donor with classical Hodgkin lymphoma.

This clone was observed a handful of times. The CDR3 is CASSQVLDPYNEQFF. The CDR3, as DNA: TGCGCCAGCAGCCAAGTCCTAGACCCCTACAATGAGCAGTTCTTC. The chain recombines TRBV4-1 with TRBJ2-1; D is unclear. Germline loops: CDR1 MGHRA, CDR2 YSYEKL. V dropped 1 base and J dropped 2 bases, with 9 bases sitting between them. The CDR3 has 15 residues.

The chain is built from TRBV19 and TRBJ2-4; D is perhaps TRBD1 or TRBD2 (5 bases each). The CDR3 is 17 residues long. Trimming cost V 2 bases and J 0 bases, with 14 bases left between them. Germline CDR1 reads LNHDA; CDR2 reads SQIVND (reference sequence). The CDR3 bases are TGTGCCAGTAGTATATTCCGGGACCTAATAGCCAAAAACATTCAGTACTTC. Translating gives CASSIFRDLIAKNIQYF.

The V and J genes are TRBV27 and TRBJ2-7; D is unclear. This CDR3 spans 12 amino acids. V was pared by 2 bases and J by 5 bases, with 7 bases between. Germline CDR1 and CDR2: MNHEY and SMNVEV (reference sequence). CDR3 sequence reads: CASSLNYNEQYF. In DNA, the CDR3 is TGTGCCAGCAGTTTAAACTACAACGAGCAGTACTTC.

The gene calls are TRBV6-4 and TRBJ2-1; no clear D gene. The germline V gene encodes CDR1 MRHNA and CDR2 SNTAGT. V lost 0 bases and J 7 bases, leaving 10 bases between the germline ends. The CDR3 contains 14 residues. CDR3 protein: CASSDSTWGNEQFF. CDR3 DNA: TGTGCCAGCAGTGACTCGACGTGGGGTAATGAGCAGTTCTTC.

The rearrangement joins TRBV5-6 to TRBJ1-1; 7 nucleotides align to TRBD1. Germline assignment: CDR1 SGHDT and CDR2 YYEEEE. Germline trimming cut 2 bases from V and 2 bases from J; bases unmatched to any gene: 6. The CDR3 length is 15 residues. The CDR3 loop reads CASSFHRGLNTEAFF. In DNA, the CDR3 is TGTGCCAGCAGCTTCCACAGGGGCCTCAACACTGAAGCTTTCTTT.

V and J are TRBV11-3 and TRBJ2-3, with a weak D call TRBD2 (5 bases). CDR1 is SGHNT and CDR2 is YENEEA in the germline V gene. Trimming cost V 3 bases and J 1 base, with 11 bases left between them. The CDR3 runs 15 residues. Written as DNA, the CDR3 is TGTGCCAGCAGCTTCCGAGGGAGAGGCACAGATACGCAGTATTTT. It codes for CASSFRGRGTDTQYF. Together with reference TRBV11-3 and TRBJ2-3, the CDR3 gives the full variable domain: EAGVVQSPRYKIIEKKQPVAFWCNPISGHNTLYWYLQNLGQGPELLIRYENEEAVDDSQLPKDRFSAERLKGVDSTLKIQPAELGDSAVYLCASSFRGRGTDTQYFGPGTRLTVL.

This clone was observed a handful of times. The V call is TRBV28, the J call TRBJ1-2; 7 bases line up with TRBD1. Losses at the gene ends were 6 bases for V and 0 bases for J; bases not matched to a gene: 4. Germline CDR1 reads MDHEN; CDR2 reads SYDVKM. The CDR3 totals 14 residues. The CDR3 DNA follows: TGTGCCAGCAGGAGGGACAGCACTAACTATGGCTACACCTTC. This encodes CASRRDSTNYGYTF.

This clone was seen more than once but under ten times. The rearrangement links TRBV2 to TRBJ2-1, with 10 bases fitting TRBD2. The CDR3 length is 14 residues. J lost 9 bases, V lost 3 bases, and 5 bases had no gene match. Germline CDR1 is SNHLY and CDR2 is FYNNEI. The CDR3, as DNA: TGTGCCAGCAGTGAGGGCCTAGCGGGAGTTGAGCAGTTCTTC. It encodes CASSEGLAGVEQFF.

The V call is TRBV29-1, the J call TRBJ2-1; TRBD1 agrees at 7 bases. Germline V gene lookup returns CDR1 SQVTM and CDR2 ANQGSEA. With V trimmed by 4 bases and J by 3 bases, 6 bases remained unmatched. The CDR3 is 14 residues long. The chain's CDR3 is CSVVAGTVYNEQFF. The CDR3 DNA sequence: TGCAGCGTTGTGGCTGGGACAGTCTACAATGAGCAGTTCTTC.

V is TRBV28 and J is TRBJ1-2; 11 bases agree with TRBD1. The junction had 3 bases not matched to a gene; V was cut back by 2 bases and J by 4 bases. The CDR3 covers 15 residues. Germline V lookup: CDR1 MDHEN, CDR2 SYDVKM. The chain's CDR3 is CASSLGQGAGYGYTF. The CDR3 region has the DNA TGTGCCAGCAGTTTAGGACAGGGGGCTGGCTATGGCTACACCTTC.

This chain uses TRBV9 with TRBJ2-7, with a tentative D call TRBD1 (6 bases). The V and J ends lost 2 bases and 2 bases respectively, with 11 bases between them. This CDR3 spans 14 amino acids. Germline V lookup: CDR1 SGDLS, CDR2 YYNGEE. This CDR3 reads CASSVAGVTYEQYF. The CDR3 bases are TGTGCCAGCAGCGTGGCAGGGGTAACCTACGAGCAGTACTTC.

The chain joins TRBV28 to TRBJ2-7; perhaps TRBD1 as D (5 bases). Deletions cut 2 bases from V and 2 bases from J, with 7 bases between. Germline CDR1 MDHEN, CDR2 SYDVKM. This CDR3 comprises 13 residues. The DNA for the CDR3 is TGTGCCAGCAGTTTACAGGGTCCCTACGAGCAGTACTTC. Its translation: CASSLQGPYEQYF.

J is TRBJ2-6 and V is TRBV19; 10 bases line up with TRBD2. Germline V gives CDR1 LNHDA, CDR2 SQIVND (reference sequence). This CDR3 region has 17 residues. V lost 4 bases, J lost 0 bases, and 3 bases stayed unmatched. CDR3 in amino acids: CASSTLAGNSGANVLTF. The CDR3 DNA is TGTGCCAGTAGTACACTAGCGGGAAACTCTGGGGCCAACGTCCTGACTTTC. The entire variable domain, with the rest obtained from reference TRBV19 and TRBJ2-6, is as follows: DGGITQSPKYLFRKEGQNVTLSCEQNLNHDAMYWYRQDPGQGLRLIYYSQIVNDFQKGDIAEGYSVSREKKESFPLTVTSAQKNPTAFYLCASSTLAGNSGANVLTFGAGSRLTVL.

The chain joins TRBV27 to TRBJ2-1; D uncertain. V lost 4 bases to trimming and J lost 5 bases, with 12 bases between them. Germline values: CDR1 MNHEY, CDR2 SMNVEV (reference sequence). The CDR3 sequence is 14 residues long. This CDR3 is CASSSWVSDNEQFF. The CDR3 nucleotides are TGTGCCAGCAGTTCATGGGTTTCGGACAATGAGCAGTTCTTC.

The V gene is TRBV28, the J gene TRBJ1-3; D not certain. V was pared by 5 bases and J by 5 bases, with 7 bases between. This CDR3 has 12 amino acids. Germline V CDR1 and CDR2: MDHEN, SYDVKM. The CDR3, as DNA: TGTGCCAGCAGTGAGTCAAGAAACACCATATATTTT. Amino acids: CASSESRNTIYF.

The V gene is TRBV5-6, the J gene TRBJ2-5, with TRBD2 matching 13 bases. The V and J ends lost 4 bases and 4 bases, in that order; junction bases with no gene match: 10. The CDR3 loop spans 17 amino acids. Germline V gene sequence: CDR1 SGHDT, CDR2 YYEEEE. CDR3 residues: CASSGRTSGSRRETQYF. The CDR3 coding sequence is TGTGCCAGCAGCGGCAGGACTAGCGGGAGTAGAAGAGAGACCCAGTACTTC.

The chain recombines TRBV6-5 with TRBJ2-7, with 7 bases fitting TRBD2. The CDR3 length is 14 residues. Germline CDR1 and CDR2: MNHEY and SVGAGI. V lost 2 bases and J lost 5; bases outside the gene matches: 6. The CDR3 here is CASSYLTSVNEQYF. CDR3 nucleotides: TGTGCCAGCAGTTACCTCACTAGCGTGAACGAGCAGTACTTC.

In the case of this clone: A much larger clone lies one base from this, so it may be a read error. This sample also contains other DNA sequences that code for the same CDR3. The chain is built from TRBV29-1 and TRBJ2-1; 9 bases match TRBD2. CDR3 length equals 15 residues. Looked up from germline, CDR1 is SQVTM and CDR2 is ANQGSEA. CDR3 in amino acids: CSVEPASGDYNEQFF. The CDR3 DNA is TGCAGCGTTGAACCGGCTAGCGGGGATTACAATGAGCAATTCTTC.

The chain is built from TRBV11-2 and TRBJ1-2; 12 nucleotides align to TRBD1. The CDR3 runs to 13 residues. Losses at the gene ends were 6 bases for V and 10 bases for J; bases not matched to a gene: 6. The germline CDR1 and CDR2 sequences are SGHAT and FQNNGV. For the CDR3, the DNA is TGTGCCAGCAGTCCGGGGACAGGGGGCGCCTACACCTTC. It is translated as CASSPGTGGAYTF.

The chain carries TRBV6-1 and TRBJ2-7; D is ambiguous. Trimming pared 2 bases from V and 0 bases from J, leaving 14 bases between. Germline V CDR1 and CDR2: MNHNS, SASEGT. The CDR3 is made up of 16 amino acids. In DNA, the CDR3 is TGTGCCAGCAGTGAATGGCGACTCCAAACCTCCTACGAGCAGTACTTC. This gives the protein CASSEWRLQTSYEQYF.

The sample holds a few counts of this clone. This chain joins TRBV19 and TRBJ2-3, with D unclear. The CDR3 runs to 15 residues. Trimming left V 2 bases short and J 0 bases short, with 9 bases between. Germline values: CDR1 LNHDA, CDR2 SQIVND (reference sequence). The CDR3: CASSISPASTDTQYF. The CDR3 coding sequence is TGTGCCAGTAGTATAAGTCCGGCAAGCACAGATACGCAGTATTTT.

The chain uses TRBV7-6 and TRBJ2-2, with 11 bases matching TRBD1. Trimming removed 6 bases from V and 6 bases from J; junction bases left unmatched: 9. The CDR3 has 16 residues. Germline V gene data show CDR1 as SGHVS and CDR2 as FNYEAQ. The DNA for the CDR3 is TGTGCCAGCAGTCCCGGGACAGGGGGTTCGGCCGGGGAGCTGTTTTTT. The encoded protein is CASSPGTGGSAGELFF. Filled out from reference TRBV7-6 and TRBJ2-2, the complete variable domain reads GAGVSQSPRYKVTKRGQDVALRCDPISGHVSLYWYRQALGQGPEFLTYFNYEAQQDKSGLPNDRFSAERPEGSISTLTIQRTEQRDSAMYRCASSPGTGGSAGELFFGEGSRLTVL.

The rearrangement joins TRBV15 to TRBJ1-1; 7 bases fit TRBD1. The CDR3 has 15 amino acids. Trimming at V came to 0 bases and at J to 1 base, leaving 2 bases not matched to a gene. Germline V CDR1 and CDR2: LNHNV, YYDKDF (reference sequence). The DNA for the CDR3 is TGTGCCACCAGCAGAGATAGGGGGCCGAACACTGAAGCTTTCTTT. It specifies CATSRDRGPNTEAFF. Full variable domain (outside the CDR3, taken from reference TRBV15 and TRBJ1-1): DAMVIQNPRYQVTQFGKPVTLSCSQTLNHNVMYWYQQKSSQAPKLLFHYYDKDFNNEADTPDNFQSRRPNTSFCFLDIRSPGLGDTAMYLCATSRDRGPNTEAFFGQGTRLTVV.

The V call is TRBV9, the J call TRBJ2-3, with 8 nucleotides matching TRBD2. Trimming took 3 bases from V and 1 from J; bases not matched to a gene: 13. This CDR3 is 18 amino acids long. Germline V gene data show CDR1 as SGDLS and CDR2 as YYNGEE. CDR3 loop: CASSGRLERESGTDTQYF. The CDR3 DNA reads TGTGCCAGCAGCGGTAGGTTAGAGCGGGAGTCGGGCACAGATACGCAGTATTTT.

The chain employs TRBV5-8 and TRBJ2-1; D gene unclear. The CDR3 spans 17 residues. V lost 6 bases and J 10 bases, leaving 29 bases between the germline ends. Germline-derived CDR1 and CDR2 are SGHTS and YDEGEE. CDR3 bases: TGTGCCAGCACAGAACGGCGCCGTTCGTTAGTTACCAAGGAGCAGTTCTTC. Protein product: CASTERRRSLVTKEQFF.

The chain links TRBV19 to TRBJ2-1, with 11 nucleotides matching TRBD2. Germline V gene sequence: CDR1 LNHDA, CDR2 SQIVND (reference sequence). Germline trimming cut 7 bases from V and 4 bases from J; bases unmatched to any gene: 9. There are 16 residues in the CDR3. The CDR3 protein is CASTPLTSGTYNEQFF. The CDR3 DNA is TGTGCCAGTACCCCTTTGACTAGCGGGACGTACAATGAGCAGTTCTTC.

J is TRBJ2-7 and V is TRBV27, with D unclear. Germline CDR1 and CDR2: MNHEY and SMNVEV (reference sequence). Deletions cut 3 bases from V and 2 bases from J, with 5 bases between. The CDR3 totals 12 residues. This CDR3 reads CASSFTPYEQYF. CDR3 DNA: TGTGCCAGCAGTTTTACTCCCTACGAGCAGTACTTC.